This paragraph reports one TCR beta chain. The source of the sample is a study of blood T cell repertoires in COVID-19. Assay: immunoSEQ multiplex PCR; the TCRdb copy retains only in-frame clones and omits some. Of 200,000 to 250,000 clones detected, about 82% appear once; the ten largest clones hold around 12%. Germline trimming cut 6 bases from V and 1 base from J; bases unmatched to any gene: 2. The germline V gene encodes CDR1 MDHEN and CDR2 SYDVKM. This CDR3 contains 13 residues. The V and J genes are TRBV28 and TRBJ2-5; 7 bases match TRBD2. The sequencing sample was made of peripheral blood. The receptor was derived from a man aged 80 or over with acute or convalescent COVID-19. The CDR3 coding sequence is TGTGCCAGCAGCCGCGGGAGCCAAGAGACCCAGTACTTC. It is translated as CASSRGSQETQYF.